The 2 T cell receptor beta chains below come from one sample, sequenced in a study of cytomegalovirus exposure and HLA in healthy donors. Use of 60 Vbeta and 13 Jbeta primers characterized the PCR. The data were produced by immunoSEQ multiplex PCR, yet TCRdb's version contains in-frame clones alone and is incomplete. The table includes under 200,000 clones, approximately 84% detected once. The sequenced sample consisted of PBMCs. Every receptor here comes from a boy younger than 18 in good health and CMV-seronegative.

This chain joins TRBV5-1 and TRBJ2-2; the D is unclear. Germline CDR1 and CDR2: SGHRS and YFSETQ. With 1 base removed from V and 5 bases from J, the gap between germline ends came to 9 bases. This CDR3 is 14 amino acids long. CDR3: CASSLPTETGELFF. As DNA, the CDR3 is TGCGCCAGCAGCTTGCCAACTGAAACCGGGGAGCTGTTTTTT.

This clone was found once. The rearrangement joins TRBV19 to TRBJ1-1; D may be TRBD1 (6 bases). V was cut by 5 bases and J by 6 bases, with 13 bases left in between. CDR1 and CDR2 (germline): LNHDA, SQIVND (reference sequence). The CDR3 contains 13 residues. The DNA for the CDR3 is TGTGCCAGTAGTGTACAGGGTTGGGCTGAAGCTTTCTTT. Protein product: CASSVQGWAEAFF.